The next 16 T cell receptor beta chains were all read from a single sample in a study of blood T cell repertoires in COVID-19. Sequencing used immunoSEQ multiplex PCR; TCRdb keeps in-frame clones, though not all of them. The sample shows approximately 280,000 clones, 85% of them seen only once. What was sequenced was PBMCs or T cells enriched from blood (not recorded which). These receptors all stem from a woman in her forties or fifties who had recovered from COVID-19.

The J gene is TRBJ2-6, the V gene TRBV4-2; 11 bases line up with TRBD1. The germline V gene has CDR1 LGHNA and CDR2 YNFKEQ. The V and J ends lost 4 bases and 2 bases, in that order; junction bases with no gene match: 4. CDR3 length: 17 residues. The CDR3 here is CASSPGTGGTGANVLTF. The CDR3 coding sequence is TGTGCCAGCAGCCCCGGGACAGGGGGGACTGGGGCCAACGTCCTGACTTTC.

This clone was recorded at least ten times. J is TRBJ2-5 and V is TRBV5-1; 7 bases agree with TRBD1. CDR3 length: 17 amino acids. The junction had 16 bases not matched to a gene; V was cut back by 3 bases and J by 5 bases. CDR1 and CDR2 from the germline V gene are SGHRS and YFSETQ. The CDR3 sequence is CASSSPPTGTEYETQYF. CDR3 nucleotides: TGCGCCAGCAGCTCCCCCCCTACGGGGACAGAATATGAGACCCAGTACTTC.

This clone was recorded once. The rearrangement links TRBV24-1 to TRBJ2-1; 8 positions match TRBD1. The V segment lost 7 bases and the J segment 6 bases; nucleotides outside the gene matches: 13. Germline CDR1 KGHDR, CDR2 SFDVKD. The CDR3 is 16 residues long. The CDR3 here is CATSRQTGVKGNEQFF. CDR3 nucleotide sequence: TGTGCCACCAGCCGACAGACAGGGGTAAAGGGCAATGAGCAGTTCTTC.

The table lists this clone with a count of one. The DNA for the CDR3 is TGTGCCACCAGTGATCTCTCCGGGACTAGTGGAGATACGCAGTATTTT. This gives the protein CATSDLSGTSGDTQYF. The rearrangement joins TRBV24-1 to TRBJ2-3, with 8 bases identical to TRBD2. From germline, CDR1 is KGHDR and CDR2 SFDVKD. CDR3 length: 16 residues. V shed 3 bases, J shed 5 bases, and the junction held 9 bases outside the gene matches.

The table lists this clone with a few counts. The chain joins TRBV10-1 to TRBJ2-2, with D uncertain. This CDR3 has 14 amino acids. V lost 6 bases to trimming and J lost 6 bases, with 14 bases between them. The germline V gene has CDR1 WNHNN and CDR2 SYGVQD (reference sequence). The CDR3 DNA follows: TGCGCCAGCAGCGCTGAAAGAACATCCGGGGAGCTGTTTTTT. This translates into CASSAERTSGELFF.

The chain uses TRBV11-2 and TRBJ1-6, with 7 bases that match TRBD1. CDR1 is SGHAT, CDR2 FQNNGV, per germline. V shed 3 bases, J shed 9 bases, and the junction held 11 bases outside the gene matches. The CDR3 has 16 residues. The CDR3 nucleotides read TGTGCCAGCAGCTTGTTCCCACAGGGGTATCGTTCACCCCTCCACTTT. It is translated as CASSLFPQGYRSPLHF.

The V and J genes are TRBV5-1 and TRBJ1-1; 9 bases map to TRBD1. CDR1 and CDR2 from the germline V gene are SGHRS and YFSETQ. This CDR3 is 14 amino acids long. Trimming at V came to 7 bases and at J to 6 bases, leaving 10 bases not matched to a gene. CDR3 sequence reads: CASGWGQGRSEAFF. As DNA, the CDR3 is TGCGCCAGCGGGTGGGGACAGGGTAGATCTGAAGCTTTCTTT.

The chain recombines TRBV21-1 with TRBJ2-7; no check of the table's D call, TRBD1, against the DNA was made. TRBV21-1 is a recognized pseudogene. The CDR3 has 15 residues. CDR3 protein: CANCSPGAFLHEQYF. The CDR3 DNA reads as TGTGCCAATTGCTCGCCAGGGGCATTCCTCCACGAGCAGTACTTC.

The chain couples TRBV3-1 (or the pseudogene TRBV3-2) to TRBJ1-4; D is undetermined. This CDR3 is 14 amino acids long. Trimming took 0 bases from V and 4 from J, leaving 6 bases between them. CDR1 and CDR2 from the germline V gene are LGHDT and YNNKEL (reference sequence). The CDR3 DNA is TGTGCCAGCAGCCAAGATATGAGTAATGAAAAACTGTTTTTT. This encodes CASSQDMSNEKLFF.

V gene TRBV11-2 combines with J gene TRBJ2-1, with D uncertain. The CDR3 is made up of 11 amino acids. Germline V gene sequence: CDR1 SGHAT, CDR2 FQNNGV. The ends were cut back, 5 bases at V and 8 bases at J, with 7 bases in the middle. The CDR3 DNA follows: TGTGCCAGCAGCCACCGAGATGAGCAGTTCTTC. This encodes CASSHRDEQFF.

This chain links TRBV21-1 with TRBJ1-6. TRBV21-1 is labeled a pseudogene. The CDR3 consists of 17 residues. CDR3 amino acids: CARGRRKPNGDNSPLHF. The CDR3 DNA reads TGTGCTAGAGGGAGGAGAAAACCTAACGGGGATAATTCACCCCTCCACTTT.

The V gene is TRBV19, the J gene TRBJ2-1, with TRBD2 identical over 9 bases. Germline CDR1 is LNHDA and CDR2 is SQIVND (reference sequence). The CDR3 consists of 16 residues. The junction had 4 bases not matched to a gene; V was cut back by 4 bases and J by 0 bases. In DNA form, the CDR3 reads TGTGCCAGTAGTAGACTAGCGGATAGCTCCTACAATGAGCAGTTCTTC. It is translated as CASSRLADSSYNEQFF. Using reference TRBV19 and TRBJ2-1 for the parts outside the CDR3, the full variable domain is DGGITQSPKYLFRKEGQNVTLSCEQNLNHDAMYWYRQDPGQGLRLIYYSQIVNDFQKGDIAEGYSVSREKKESFPLTVTSAQKNPTAFYLCASSRLADSSYNEQFFGPGTRLTVL.

As to this clone: The same CDR3 is also encoded by other DNA sequences in this sample. The V gene is TRBV5-4, the J gene TRBJ2-5; 7 nucleotides agree with TRBD1. Germline loops: CDR1 SGHNT, CDR2 YYREEE (reference sequence). V trimming: 2 bases; J trimming: 5 bases; junction bases outside the gene matches: 3. The CDR3 is made up of 13 amino acids. CDR3 coding DNA: TGTGCCAGCAGCTTAGGGGGCGGGGAGACCCAGTACTTC. Translating gives CASSLGGGETQYF.

CDR3 loop: CSATDRGDTDTQYF. The CDR3 nucleotides read TGCAGTGCTACTGACAGGGGGGACACAGATACGCAGTATTTT. The chain has TRBV20-1 and TRBJ2-3; 9 nucleotides align to TRBD1. This CDR3 spans 14 amino acids. Germline CDR1 and CDR2: DFQATT and SNEGSKA (reference sequence). The J segment lost 2 bases and the V segment lost 4 bases, leaving 4 bases of the junction unmatched.

The chain is built from TRBV28 and TRBJ2-3; unclear D gene. Trimming removed 6 bases at V and 7 bases at J, with 14 bases between. The CDR3 sequence is 13 residues long. Germline CDR1 is MDHEN and CDR2 is SYDVKM. CDR3 DNA sequence: TGTGCCAGCAGGCCCCGAGTAGTAAATACGCAGTATTTT. Its protein is CASRPRVVNTQYF.

The chain uses TRBV2 and TRBJ2-5; tentatively, D is TRBD1 (5 bases). V lost 5 bases, J lost 3 bases, and 10 bases lay in between. The CDR3 has 13 amino acids. CDR1 is SNHLY and CDR2 is FYNNEI in the germline V gene. DNA for the CDR3: TGTGCCAGCAGTTCTGACAGTAAAGAGACCCAGTACTTC. Translation gives CASSSDSKETQYF.